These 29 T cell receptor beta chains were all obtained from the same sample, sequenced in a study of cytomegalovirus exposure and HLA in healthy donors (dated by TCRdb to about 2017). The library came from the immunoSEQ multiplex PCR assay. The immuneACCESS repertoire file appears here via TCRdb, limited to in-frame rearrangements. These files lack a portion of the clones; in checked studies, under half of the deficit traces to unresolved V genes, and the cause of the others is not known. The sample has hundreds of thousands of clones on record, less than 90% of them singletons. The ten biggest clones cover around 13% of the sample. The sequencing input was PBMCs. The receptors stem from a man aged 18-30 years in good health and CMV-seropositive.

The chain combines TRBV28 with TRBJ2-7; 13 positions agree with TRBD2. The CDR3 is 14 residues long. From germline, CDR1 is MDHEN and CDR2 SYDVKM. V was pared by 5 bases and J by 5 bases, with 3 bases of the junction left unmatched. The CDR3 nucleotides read TGTGCCAGCAGTACCGGGACTAGCGGGAACGAGCAGTACTTC. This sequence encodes CASSTGTSGNEQYF.

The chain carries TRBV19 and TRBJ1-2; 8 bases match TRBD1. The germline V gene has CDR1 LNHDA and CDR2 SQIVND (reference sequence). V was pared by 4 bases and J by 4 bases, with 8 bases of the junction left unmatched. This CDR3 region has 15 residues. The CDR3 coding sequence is TGTGCCAGTAGTAACGACAGGGGTGGATTCTATGGCTACACCTTC. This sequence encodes CASSNDRGGFYGYTF. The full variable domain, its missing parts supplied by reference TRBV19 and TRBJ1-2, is DGGITQSPKYLFRKEGQNVTLSCEQNLNHDAMYWYRQDPGQGLRLIYYSQIVNDFQKGDIAEGYSVSREKKESFPLTVTSAQKNPTAFYLCASSNDRGGFYGYTFGSGTRLTVV.

The chain's CDR3 is CASSRLAGLTDTQYF. The CDR3 DNA reads as TGTGCCAGCAGCCGACTAGCGGGACTAACAGATACGCAGTATTTT. V usage is TRBV7-9 and J usage is TRBJ2-3; 11 bases are shared with TRBD2. This CDR3 is built from 15 residues. J lost 3 bases, V lost 5 bases, and 4 bases had no gene match. Germline CDR1 and CDR2: SEHNR and FQNEAQ (reference sequence). The variable domain in full, with the rest retrieved from reference TRBV7-9 and TRBJ2-3, is DTGVSQNPRHKITKRGQNVTFRCDPISEHNRLYWYRQTLGQGPEFLTYFQNEAQLEKSRLLSDRFSAERPKGSFSTLEIQRTEQGDSAMYLCASSRLAGLTDTQYFGPGTRLTVL.

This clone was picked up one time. This CDR3 is CASSESPGSEQYF. The DNA of the CDR3 is TGTGCCAGCAGCGAATCGCCCGGGTCCGAGCAGTACTTC. The rearrangement joins TRBV2 to TRBJ2-7; D is unclear. The germline V gene encodes CDR1 SNHLY and CDR2 FYNNEI. The CDR3 is made up of 13 amino acids. V was pared by 6 bases and J by 6 bases, with 15 bases between.

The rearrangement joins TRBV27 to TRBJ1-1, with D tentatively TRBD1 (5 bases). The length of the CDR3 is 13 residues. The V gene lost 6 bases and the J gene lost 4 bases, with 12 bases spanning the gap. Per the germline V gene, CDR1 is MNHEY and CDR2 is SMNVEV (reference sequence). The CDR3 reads CASRRGGGTEAFF. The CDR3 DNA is TGTGCCAGCAGACGGGGCGGCGGCACTGAAGCTTTCTTT.

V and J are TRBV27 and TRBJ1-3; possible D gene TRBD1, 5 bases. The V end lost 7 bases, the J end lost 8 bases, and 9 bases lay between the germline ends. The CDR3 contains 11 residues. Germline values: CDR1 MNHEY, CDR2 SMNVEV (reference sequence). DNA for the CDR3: TGTGCCAGCATGAGAGGGGACACCATATATTTT. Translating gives CASMRGDTIYF.

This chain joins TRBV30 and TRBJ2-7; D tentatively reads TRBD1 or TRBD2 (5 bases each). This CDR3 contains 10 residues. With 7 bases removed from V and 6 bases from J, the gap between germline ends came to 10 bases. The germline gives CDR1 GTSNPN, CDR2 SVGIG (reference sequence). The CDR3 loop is CALGVFEQYF. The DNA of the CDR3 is TGTGCCTTGGGGGTATTCGAGCAGTACTTC.

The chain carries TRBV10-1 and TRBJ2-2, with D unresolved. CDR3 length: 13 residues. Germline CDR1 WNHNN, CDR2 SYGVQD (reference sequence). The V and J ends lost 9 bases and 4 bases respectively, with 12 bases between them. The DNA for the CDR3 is TGCGCCAGTTCTGAACAAGGCACCGGGGAGCTGTTTTTT. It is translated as CASSEQGTGELFF.

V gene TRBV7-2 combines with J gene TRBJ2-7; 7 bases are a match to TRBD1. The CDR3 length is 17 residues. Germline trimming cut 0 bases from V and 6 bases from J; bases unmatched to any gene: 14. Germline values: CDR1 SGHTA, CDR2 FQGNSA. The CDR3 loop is CASSLARTGYLLGEQYF. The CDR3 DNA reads TGTGCCAGCAGCTTAGCACGGACAGGCTATCTCCTGGGCGAGCAGTACTTC.

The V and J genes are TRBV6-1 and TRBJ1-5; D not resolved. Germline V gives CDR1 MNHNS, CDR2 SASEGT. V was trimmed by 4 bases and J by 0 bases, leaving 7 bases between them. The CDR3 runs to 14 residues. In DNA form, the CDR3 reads TGTGCCAGCAGTGGGCCGGATAGCAATCAGCCCCAGCATTTT. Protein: CASSGPDSNQPQHF.

The CDR3 is CASSLFANTEAFF. The CDR3 DNA sequence: TGTGCCAGCAGCTTGTTCGCGAACACTGAAGCTTTCTTT. The gene calls are TRBV5-6 and TRBJ1-1; D is unresolved. The CDR3 totals 13 residues. CDR1 SGHDT and CDR2 YYEEEE come from the germline V gene. The V and J ends lost 1 base and 1 base respectively, with 5 bases between them. Full variable domain (remainder filled in from reference TRBV5-6 and TRBJ1-1): DAGVTQSPTHLIKTRGQQVTLRCSPKSGHDTVSWYQQALGQGPQFIFQYYEEEERQRGNFPDRFSGHQFPNYSSELNVNALLLGDSALYLCASSLFANTEAFFGQGTRLTVV.

CDR3 loop: CASTPGGGDTEAFF. Here the CDR3 DNA reads TGCGCCAGCACCCCGGGGGGAGGGGACACTGAAGCTTTCTTT. The chain couples TRBV5-1 to TRBJ1-1, with D possibly matching TRBD1 (5 bases). The CDR3 spans 14 residues. Per the germline V gene, CDR1 is SGHRS and CDR2 is YFSETQ. V lost 6 bases and J lost 3, with 15 bases in between.

CDR3 bases: TGTGCCAGCAGTACCCGTGACAGTCTTTTTAGCAATCAGCCCCAGCATTTT. It specifies CASSTRDSLFSNQPQHF. The chain is built from TRBV27 and TRBJ1-5, with D possibly being TRBD1 (5 bases). Germline loops: CDR1 MNHEY, CDR2 SMNVEV (reference sequence). CDR3 length: 17 residues. Trimming took 5 bases from V and 0 from J, leaving 17 bases between them.

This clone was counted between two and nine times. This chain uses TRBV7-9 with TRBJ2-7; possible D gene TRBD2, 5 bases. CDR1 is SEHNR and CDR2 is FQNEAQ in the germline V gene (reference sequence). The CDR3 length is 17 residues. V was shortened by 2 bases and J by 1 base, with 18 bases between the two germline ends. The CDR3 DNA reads TGTGCCAGCAGCTTATACCCCGACGGACGGGAATCCTACGAGCAGTACTTC. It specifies CASSLYPDGRESYEQYF.

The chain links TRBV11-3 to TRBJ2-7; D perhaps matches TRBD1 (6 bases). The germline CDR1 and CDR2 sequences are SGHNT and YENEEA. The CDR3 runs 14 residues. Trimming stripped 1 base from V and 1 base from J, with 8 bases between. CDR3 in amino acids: CASSLGGQSYEQYF. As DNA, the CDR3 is TGTGCCAGCAGCTTAGGCGGACAGTCCTACGAGCAGTACTTC.

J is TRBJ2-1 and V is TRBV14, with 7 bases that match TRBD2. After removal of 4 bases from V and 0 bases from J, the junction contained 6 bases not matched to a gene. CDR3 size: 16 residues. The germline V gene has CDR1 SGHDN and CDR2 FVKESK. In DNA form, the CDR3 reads TGTGCCAGCAGCCGGCAAAGCGGGGCCTCCTACAATGAGCAGTTCTTC. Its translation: CASSRQSGASYNEQFF.

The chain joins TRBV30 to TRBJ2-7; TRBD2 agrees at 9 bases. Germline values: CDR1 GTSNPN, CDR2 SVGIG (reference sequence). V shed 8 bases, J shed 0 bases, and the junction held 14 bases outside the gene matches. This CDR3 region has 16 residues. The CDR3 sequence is CALAMLASGVSYEQYF. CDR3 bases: TGTGCCCTGGCTATGTTGGCTAGCGGGGTCTCCTACGAGCAGTACTTC.

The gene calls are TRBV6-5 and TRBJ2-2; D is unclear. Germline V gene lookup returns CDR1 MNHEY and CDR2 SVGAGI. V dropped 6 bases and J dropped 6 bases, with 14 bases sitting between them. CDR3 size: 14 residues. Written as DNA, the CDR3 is TGTGCCAGCAGGGATCCCTTCGTAGCCGGGGAGCTGTTTTTT. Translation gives CASRDPFVAGELFF.

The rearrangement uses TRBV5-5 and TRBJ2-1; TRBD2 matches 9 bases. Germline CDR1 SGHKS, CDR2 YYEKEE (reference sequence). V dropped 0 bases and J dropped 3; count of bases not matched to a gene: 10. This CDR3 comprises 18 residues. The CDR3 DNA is TGTGCCAGCAGCTTGGCTCTAGCGGGACTTACTCACTACAATGAGCAGTTCTTC. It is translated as CASSLALAGLTHYNEQFF. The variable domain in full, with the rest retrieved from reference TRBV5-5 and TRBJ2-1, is DAGVTQSPTHLIKTRGQQVTLRCSPISGHKSVSWYQQVLGQGPQFIFQYYEKEERGRGNFPDRFSARQFPNYSSELNVNALLLGDSALYLCASSLALAGLTHYNEQFFGPGTRLTVL.

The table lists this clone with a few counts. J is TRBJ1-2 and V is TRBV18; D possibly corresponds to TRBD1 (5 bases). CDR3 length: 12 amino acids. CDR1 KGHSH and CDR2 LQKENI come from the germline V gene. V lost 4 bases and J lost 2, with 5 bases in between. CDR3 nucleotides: TGTGCCAGCTCACGGGACAACTATGGCTACACCTTC. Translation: CASSRDNYGYTF.

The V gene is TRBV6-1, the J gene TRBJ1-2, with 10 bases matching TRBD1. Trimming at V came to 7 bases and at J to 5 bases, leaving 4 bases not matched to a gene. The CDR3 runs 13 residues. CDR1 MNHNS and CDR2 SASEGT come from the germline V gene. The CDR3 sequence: CASNTGQGYGYTF. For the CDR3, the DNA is TGTGCCAGCAACACGGGACAGGGGTATGGCTACACCTTC.

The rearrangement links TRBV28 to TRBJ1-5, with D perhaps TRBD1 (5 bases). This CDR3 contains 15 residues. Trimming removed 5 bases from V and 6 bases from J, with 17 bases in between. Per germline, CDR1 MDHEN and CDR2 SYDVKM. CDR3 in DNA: TGTGCCAGCAGTGGGGCCGGGAGGGACCGTCAGCCCCAGCATTTT. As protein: CASSGAGRDRQPQHF.

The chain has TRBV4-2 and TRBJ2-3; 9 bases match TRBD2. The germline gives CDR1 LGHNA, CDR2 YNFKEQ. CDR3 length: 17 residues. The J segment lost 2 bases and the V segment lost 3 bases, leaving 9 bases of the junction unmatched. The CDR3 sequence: CASSQGVSGRPTDTQYF. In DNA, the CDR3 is TGTGCCAGCAGCCAGGGCGTAAGCGGGAGGCCCACAGATACGCAGTATTTT.

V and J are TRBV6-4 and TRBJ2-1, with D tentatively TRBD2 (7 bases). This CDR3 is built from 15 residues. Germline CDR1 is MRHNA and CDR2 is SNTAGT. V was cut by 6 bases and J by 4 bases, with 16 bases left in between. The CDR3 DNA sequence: TGTGCCAGCAGCCCGATCGGGGGGCCGTACAATGAGCAGTTCTTC. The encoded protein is CASSPIGGPYNEQFF.

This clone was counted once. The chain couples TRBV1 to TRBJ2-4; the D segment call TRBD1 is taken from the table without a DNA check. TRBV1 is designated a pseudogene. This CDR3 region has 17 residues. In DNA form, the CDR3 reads TGCACCAGCAGCCCCAGGGGATCACCGTGGTACAAAAACATTCAGTACTTC. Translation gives CTSSPRGSPWYKNIQYF.

The CDR3 here is CASSSPGTGNQPQHF. CDR3 coding DNA: TGTGCCAGCAGTTCTCCTGGGACAGGTAATCAGCCCCAGCATTTT. J is TRBJ1-5 and V is TRBV27, with 8 nucleotides matching TRBD1. The CDR3 sequence is 15 residues long. V was pared by 4 bases and J by 4 bases, with 6 bases of the junction left unmatched. In germline, CDR1 is MNHEY, CDR2 SMNVEV (reference sequence).

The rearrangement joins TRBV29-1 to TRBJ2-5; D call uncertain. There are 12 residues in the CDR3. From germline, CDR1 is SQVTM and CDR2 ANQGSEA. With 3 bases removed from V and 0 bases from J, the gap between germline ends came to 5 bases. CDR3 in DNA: TGCAGCGTTGAGGTGGACCAAGAGACCCAGTACTTC. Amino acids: CSVEVDQETQYF.

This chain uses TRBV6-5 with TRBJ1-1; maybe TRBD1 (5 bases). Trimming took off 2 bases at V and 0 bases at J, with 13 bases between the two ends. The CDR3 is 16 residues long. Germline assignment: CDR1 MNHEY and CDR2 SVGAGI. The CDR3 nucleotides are TGTGCCAGCAGTTACAAAGGGGCTTGGATGAACACTGAAGCTTTCTTT. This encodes CASSYKGAWMNTEAFF.

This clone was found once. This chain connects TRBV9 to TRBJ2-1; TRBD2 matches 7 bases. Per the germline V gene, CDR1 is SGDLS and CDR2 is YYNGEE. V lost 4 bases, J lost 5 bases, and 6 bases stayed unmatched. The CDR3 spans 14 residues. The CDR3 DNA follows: TGTGCCAGCAGCCCCGGGACTACTCACAATGAGCAGTTCTTC. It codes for CASSPGTTHNEQFF.